The entry that follows covers one T cell receptor beta chain sequence. This sample was taken from a study of response to subunit inactivated influenza vaccine. Each CDR3 protein is one row after TCRdb ran MiXCR on the RT-PCR reads. This repertoire shows about half a million distinct CDR3 sequences, over 25% found once; its top ten account for approximately 2%. Germline values: CDR1 SGHKS, CDR2 YYEKEE (reference sequence). J was trimmed by 4 bases and V by 2 bases; bases with no gene match: 1. The CDR3 consists of 13 residues. The V and J genes are TRBV5-5 and TRBJ2-7; 9 positions match TRBD1. The material was CD4+ T cells sorted from PBMCs, obtained 5 days after vaccination. The origin of this receptor is a man between 50 and 59 years old who received an inactivated influenza vaccine. This CDR3 is CASSFGTGYEQYF. The CDR3 DNA reads as TGTGCCAGCAGCTTCGGGACAGGGTACGAGCAGTACTTC.